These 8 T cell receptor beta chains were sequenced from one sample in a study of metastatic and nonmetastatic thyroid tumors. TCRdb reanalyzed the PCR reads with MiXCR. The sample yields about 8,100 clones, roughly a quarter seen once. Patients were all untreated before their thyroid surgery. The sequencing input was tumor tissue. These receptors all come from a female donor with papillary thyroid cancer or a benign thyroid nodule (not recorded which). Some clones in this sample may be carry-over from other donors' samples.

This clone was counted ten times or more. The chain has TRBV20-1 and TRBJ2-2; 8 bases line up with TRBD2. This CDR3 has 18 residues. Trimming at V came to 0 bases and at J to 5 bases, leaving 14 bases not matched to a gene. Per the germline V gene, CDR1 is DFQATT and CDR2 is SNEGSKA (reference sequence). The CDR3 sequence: CSARDSVRTSRWTGELFF. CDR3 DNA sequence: TGCAGTGCTAGAGATAGCGTCAGGACTAGCAGATGGACCGGGGAGCTGTTTTTT.

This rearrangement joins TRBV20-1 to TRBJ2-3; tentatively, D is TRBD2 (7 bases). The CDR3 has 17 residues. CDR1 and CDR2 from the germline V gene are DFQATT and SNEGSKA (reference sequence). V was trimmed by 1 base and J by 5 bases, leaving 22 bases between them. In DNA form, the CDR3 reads TGCAGTGCTAGAGCCTGGGGGGGCGGGTGTAGTCAAGATACGCAGTATTTT. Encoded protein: CSARAWGGGCSQDTQYF.

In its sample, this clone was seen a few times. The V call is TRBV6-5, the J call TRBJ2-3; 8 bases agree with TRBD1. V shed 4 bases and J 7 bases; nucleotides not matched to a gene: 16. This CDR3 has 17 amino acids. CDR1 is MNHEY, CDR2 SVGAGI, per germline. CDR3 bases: TGTGCCAGCAGTTTCCAGGGGGCGCGGGTTACAGATTATACGCAGTATTTT. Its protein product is CASSFQGARVTDYTQYF.

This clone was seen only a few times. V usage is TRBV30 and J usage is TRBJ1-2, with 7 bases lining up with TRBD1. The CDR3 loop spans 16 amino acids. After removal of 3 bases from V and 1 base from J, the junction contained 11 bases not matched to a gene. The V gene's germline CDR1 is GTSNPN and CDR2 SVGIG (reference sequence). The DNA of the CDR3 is TGTGCCTGGAGGCGTCTCGGGGACAGCGGTAACTATGGCTACACCTTC. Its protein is CAWRRLGDSGNYGYTF.

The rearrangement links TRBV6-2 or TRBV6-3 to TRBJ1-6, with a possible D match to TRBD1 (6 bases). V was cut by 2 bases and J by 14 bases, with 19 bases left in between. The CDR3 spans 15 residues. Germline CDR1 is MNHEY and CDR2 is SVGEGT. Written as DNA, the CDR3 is TGTGCCAGCAGTTACAAGGGACGGGGGCTCGGGGCCCTCCACTTT. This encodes CASSYKGRGLGALHF.

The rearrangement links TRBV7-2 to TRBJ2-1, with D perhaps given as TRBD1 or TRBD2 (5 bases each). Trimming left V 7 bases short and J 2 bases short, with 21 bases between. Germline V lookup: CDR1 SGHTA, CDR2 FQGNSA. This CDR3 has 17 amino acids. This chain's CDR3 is CASKFDQGAVPYNEQFF. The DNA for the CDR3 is TGTGCCAGCAAATTCGACCAGGGAGCAGTCCCCTACAATGAGCAGTTCTTC.

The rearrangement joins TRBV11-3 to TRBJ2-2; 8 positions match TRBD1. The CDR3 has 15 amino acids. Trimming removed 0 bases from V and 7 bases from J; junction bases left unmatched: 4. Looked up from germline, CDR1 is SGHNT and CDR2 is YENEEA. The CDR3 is CASSLDPGGSGELFF. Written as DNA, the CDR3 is TGTGCCAGCAGCTTAGATCCAGGGGGCAGCGGGGAGCTGTTTTTT.

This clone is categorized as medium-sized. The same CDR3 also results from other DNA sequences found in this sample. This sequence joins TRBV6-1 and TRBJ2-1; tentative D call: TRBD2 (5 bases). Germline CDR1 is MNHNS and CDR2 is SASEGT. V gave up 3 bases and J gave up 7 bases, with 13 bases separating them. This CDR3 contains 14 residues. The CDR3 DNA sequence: TGTGCCAGCAGTGACCTCCGGGGAGAGAATGAGCAGTTCTTC. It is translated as CASSDLRGENEQFF.